One and the same sample provided the 19 T cell receptor beta chains below, sequenced in a study of T-cell reconstitution after alpha-beta-depleted transplantation in children. Researchers prepared the TCRbeta library using unique molecular identifiers, the study reports. TCRdb reprocessed the PCR reads with MiXCR, giving one entry per CDR3 protein. Among around 420,000 distinct CDR3 sequences listed, roughly 16% were seen once. The sequenced sample was PBMCs, mostly from graft donor cells, obtained 360 days after TCRalphabeta/CD19-depleted stem cell transplant. The receptor set was obtained from a boy in the first two years of life who had a stem cell transplant for Wiskott-Aldrich syndrome, so the T cells may come from the graft donor.

The chain carries TRBV20-1 and TRBJ1-6; TRBD1 is a possible D gene (5 bases). Looked up from germline, CDR1 is DFQATT and CDR2 is SNEGSKA (reference sequence). The CDR3 is 15 amino acids. V was cut by 6 bases and J by 4 bases, with 16 bases left in between. In DNA, the CDR3 is TGCAGTGCAACCCGGGGGGTCGGATATAATTCACCCCTCCACTTT. Translating it yields CSATRGVGYNSPLHF.

This clonotype was picked up a small number of times. The chain combines TRBV12-3 or TRBV12-4 with TRBJ2-7, with 9 nucleotides matching TRBD1. The V gene end was trimmed by 5 bases and the J gene end by 5 bases; junction bases not matched to a gene: 10. The CDR3 runs to 15 residues. The CDR3 coding sequence is TGTGCCAGCAGTCCTTGGACAGGGGCGCTCCACGAGCAGTACTTC. This encodes CASSPWTGALHEQYF.

J is TRBJ2-4 and V is TRBV12-3 or TRBV12-4, with D perhaps assigned TRBD1 or TRBD2 (5 bases each). CDR3 length: 14 residues. Trimming took 0 bases from V and 9 from J, leaving 12 bases between them. Here the CDR3 reads CASSLAGREGIQYF. In nucleotides, the CDR3 is TGTGCCAGCAGTTTAGCGGGACGCGAGGGCATTCAGTACTTC.

There are many counts of this clonotype. This rearrangement joins TRBV6-1 to TRBJ2-7, with TRBD1 matching over 9 bases. Germline CDR1 reads MNHNS; CDR2 reads SASEGT. The CDR3 length is 15 residues. J gave up 2 bases and V 7 bases, and 9 bases lay outside the gene matches. CDR3 amino acids: CASNPTGTGTYEQYF. Written as DNA, the CDR3 is TGTGCCAGCAATCCAACCGGGACAGGGACCTACGAGCAGTACTTC.

Only a few counts were recorded for this clonotype. This sequence joins TRBV5-1 and TRBJ2-1; D could derive from TRBD1 or TRBD2 (6 bases each). The CDR3 length is 15 residues. Trimming shortened V by 4 bases and J by 0 bases, and 11 bases separated the two germline ends. Germline V gene data show CDR1 as SGHRS and CDR2 as YFSETQ. CDR3 protein: CASSDRGPSYNEQFF. Written as DNA, the CDR3 is TGCGCCAGCAGCGACCGGGGGCCCTCCTACAATGAGCAGTTCTTC.

The rearrangement uses TRBV20-1 and TRBJ2-1; a weak D match, TRBD1 (7 bases). Trimming took 4 bases from V and 10 from J, leaving 23 bases between them. The CDR3 is 15 residues long. CDR1 DFQATT and CDR2 SNEGSKA come from the germline V gene (reference sequence). In DNA, the CDR3 is TGCAGTGCTAAGGGGGCTAGCGCCTCCGTATCGGAGCAGTTCTTC. Residues: CSAKGASASVSEQFF.

The V call is TRBV12-3 or TRBV12-4, the J call TRBJ2-2, with D perhaps matching TRBD1 (6 bases). The V end lost 11 bases, the J end lost 0 bases, and 10 bases lay between the germline ends. The length of the CDR3 is 13 residues. CDR3 amino acids: CALRGSNTGELFF. DNA for the CDR3: TGTGCCCTCAGGGGATCGAACACCGGGGAGCTGTTTTTT.

The V call is TRBV5-5, the J call TRBJ2-7; D is ambiguous. The V gene's germline CDR1 is SGHKS and CDR2 YYEKEE (reference sequence). CDR3 length: 12 residues. V gave up 0 bases and J gave up 4 bases, with 5 bases separating them. CDR3 sequence (DNA): TGTGCCAGCAGCTTGGTAATTTACGAGCAGTACTTC. Translation: CASSLVIYEQYF. The entire variable domain, with the rest obtained from reference TRBV5-5 and TRBJ2-7, is as follows: DAGVTQSPTHLIKTRGQQVTLRCSPISGHKSVSWYQQVLGQGPQFIFQYYEKEERGRGNFPDRFSARQFPNYSSELNVNALLLGDSALYLCASSLVIYEQYFGPGTRLTVT.

In this sample, this clonotype turned up a few times. V and J are TRBV25-1 and TRBJ2-2; 7 bases are a match to TRBD1. Trimming took 4 bases from V and 3 from J; bases not matched to a gene: 8. The CDR3 totals 16 residues. Germline values: CDR1 MGHDK, CDR2 SYGVNS. The CDR3 nucleotides are TGTGCCAGCAGTGCCCCGACAGGGACCGACACCGGGGAGCTGTTTTTT. Its protein product is CASSAPTGTDTGELFF.

This sequence joins TRBV5-1 and TRBJ2-2, with D possibly TRBD1 on 6 matching bases. Germline CDR1 SGHRS, CDR2 YFSETQ. The V end lost 6 bases, the J end lost 0 bases, and 15 bases lay between the germline ends. This CDR3 is 16 amino acids long. The CDR3 region has the DNA TGCGCCAGCATCCCAGGGGACGCAGCGAACACCGGGGAGCTGTTTTTT. The encoded protein is CASIPGDAANTGELFF.

Ten or more counts support this clonotype. CDR3 loop: CASSHALAGDYEQYF. The CDR3 DNA reads TGTGCCAGCAGCCACGCCCTAGCGGGAGACTACGAGCAGTACTTC. The J gene is TRBJ2-7, the V gene TRBV7-6; 10 bases map to TRBD2. Germline values: CDR1 SGHVS, CDR2 FNYEAQ. Trimming removed 5 bases from V and 3 bases from J; junction bases left unmatched: 7. This CDR3 is 15 amino acids long.

This clonotype was found a few times. The chain is built from TRBV9 and TRBJ2-7; TRBD2 is a possible D gene (6 bases). The V end lost 2 bases, the J end lost 4 bases, and 13 bases lay between the germline ends. Germline CDR1 SGDLS, CDR2 YYNGEE. The CDR3 is 14 residues long. The CDR3 DNA reads as TGTGCCAGCAGCGTGGCGGGGCTGGAATACGAGCAGTACTTC. This sequence encodes CASSVAGLEYEQYF. Full variable domain (remainder filled in from reference TRBV9 and TRBJ2-7): DSGVTQTPKHLITATGQRVTLRCSPRSGDLSVYWYQQSLDQGLQFLIQYYNGEERAKGNILERFSAQQFPDLHSELNLSSLELGDSALYFCASSVAGLEYEQYFGPGTRLTVT.

The CDR3 here is CATSDHWDRAAFF. CDR3 coding DNA: TGTGCCACCAGCGATCATTGGGACAGGGCAGCTTTCTTT. The chain carries TRBV15 and TRBJ1-1; TRBD1 matches 9 bases. V lost 5 bases and J lost 10; bases outside the gene matches: 8. The CDR3 has 13 residues. Germline lookup yields CDR1 LNHNV and CDR2 YYDKDF (reference sequence).

The chain recombines TRBV9 with TRBJ2-1; the match to TRBD1 covers 9 bases. Trimming took 0 bases from V and 9 from J; bases not matched to a gene: 4. Germline CDR1 is SGDLS and CDR2 is YYNGEE. This CDR3 comprises 14 residues. Here the CDR3 DNA reads TGTGCCAGCAGCGTAGGGACAGGGGCGGTTGAGCAGTTCTTC. It yields the protein CASSVGTGAVEQFF.

The rearrangement uses TRBV12-3 or TRBV12-4 and TRBJ1-2, with 8 bases that match TRBD1. CDR3 length equals 12 residues. V shed 6 bases and J 5 bases; nucleotides not matched to a gene: 2. The CDR3 coding sequence is TGTGCCAGCAGCTACAGGGGGTATGGCTACACCTTC. It specifies CASSYRGYGYTF.

The chain is built from TRBV28 and TRBJ2-7, with 8 bases lining up with TRBD2. The ends lost 3 bases at V and 2 bases at J; junction bases unmatched: 3. The CDR3 extends over 14 amino acids. Germline CDR1 is MDHEN and CDR2 is SYDVKM. CDR3 sequence (DNA): TGTGCCAGCAGTTTGAAACTAGCGGCCTACGAGCAGTACTTC. This translates into CASSLKLAAYEQYF.

This clonotype was detected only a few times. The chain combines TRBV29-1 with TRBJ2-1; D not certain. The CDR3 has 12 amino acids. Germline-derived CDR1 and CDR2 are SQVTM and ANQGSEA. Between the trimmed V and J ends, which lost 4 bases and 6 bases, there was a span of 10 bases. The CDR3 DNA is TGCAGCGTTGGACACCTTCTCAATGAGCAGTTCTTC. Its protein is CSVGHLLNEQFF.

This clonotype appeared a few times. This chain joins TRBV24-1 and TRBJ2-2; 7 bases match TRBD2. V shed 5 bases, J shed 8 bases, and the junction held 4 bases outside the gene matches. Germline V lookup: CDR1 KGHDR, CDR2 SFDVKD. The CDR3 has 13 amino acids. DNA for the CDR3: TGTGCCACCAGTGCGAGCGGGAAGGGGGAGCTGTTTTTT. This sequence encodes CATSASGKGELFF.

This clonotype was detected only a few times. This chain connects TRBV12-3 or TRBV12-4 to TRBJ1-5; D is perhaps TRBD1 (6 bases). V was clipped by 5 bases and J by 0 bases, with 14 bases between them. This CDR3 comprises 16 residues. Written as DNA, the CDR3 is TGTGCCAGCAGTCGAGGACAGATCATTAGCAATCAGCCCCAGCATTTT. Translated: CASSRGQIISNQPQHF.